This entry lists 11 T cell receptor beta chains sequenced from one sample in a study of T cells in Graves' hyperthyroidism and ophthalmopathy. Researchers amplified the TCR beta CDR3 regions from RNA transcripts. RT-PCR in the first round (using the HTBI primer set) targeted the TCR CDR3. TCRdb called the multiplex PCR reads again in MiXCR, with one record for every CDR3 protein. This sample has around 350,000 distinct CDR3 sequences, with over 15% found just once. The sample taken for sequencing was blood. The receptors originated from a woman between 18 and 29 years old with Graves' hyperthyroidism.

This clonotype was detected ten times or more. The chain uses TRBV20-1 and TRBJ2-3; 13 nucleotides align to TRBD2. The CDR3 has 15 amino acids. The germline V gene has CDR1 DFQATT and CDR2 SNEGSKA (reference sequence). The trim removed 4 bases at V and 2 bases at J, leaving 3 bases unmatched. CDR3 in DNA: TGCAGTGCTACCGGGACTAGCGGGAACACAGATACGCAGTATTTT. Translating it yields CSATGTSGNTDTQYF.

The sample holds a few counts of this clonotype. A read error may be the cause here, since a much bigger clone is one base away. V is TRBV10-3 and J is TRBJ2-5, with TRBD1 matching 7 bases. V dropped 4 bases and J dropped 12; count of bases not matched to a gene: 11. The CDR3 loop spans 13 amino acids. The V gene's germline CDR1 is ENHRY and CDR2 SYGVKD. In DNA form, the CDR3 reads TGTGCCATCAGTGGGGAGACAGGGAGAACCAAGTACTTC. Its translation: CAISGETGRTKYF.

The rearrangement joins TRBV6-1 to TRBJ2-5; no clear D gene. Trimming took 1 base from V and 0 from J, leaving 6 bases between them. The germline V gene has CDR1 MNHNS and CDR2 SASEGT. The CDR3 is made up of 14 amino acids. The CDR3 protein is CASSEEVYQETQYF. The DNA of the CDR3 is TGTGCCAGCAGTGAAGAAGTCTACCAAGAGACCCAGTACTTC.

This clonotype has a count of ten or more. The chain joins TRBV29-1 to TRBJ2-5; no definite D call. This CDR3 has 12 residues. Germline V gene sequence: CDR1 SQVTM, CDR2 ANQGSEA. V lost 7 bases to trimming and J lost 0 bases, with 9 bases between them. Written as DNA, the CDR3 is TGCAGCGCTGGAAAGTACCAAGAGACCCAGTACTTC. It encodes CSAGKYQETQYF.

This clonotype was detected many times. This chain joins TRBV2 and TRBJ1-2; 10 nucleotides agree with TRBD1. Germline CDR1 SNHLY, CDR2 FYNNEI. This CDR3 region has 15 residues. V was pared by 4 bases and J by 4 bases, with 6 bases of the junction left unmatched. The CDR3 nucleotides are TGTGCCAGCAGTGGACAGGGGGCGCTTAGCTATGGCTACACCTTC. As protein: CASSGQGALSYGYTF.

This clonotype was seen a single time. This rearrangement joins TRBV12-3 or TRBV12-4 to TRBJ1-5; D is possibly TRBD1 (6 bases). The CDR3 length is 14 residues. V lost 5 bases to trimming and J lost 6 bases, with 14 bases between them. DNA of the CDR3: TGTGCCAGCAGTCCGGCCCGAGGGGGTCAGCCCCAGCATTTT. Amino acids: CASSPARGGQPQHF.

This clonotype was detected a few times. The chain links TRBV24-1 to TRBJ2-5; 11 bases are shared with TRBD1. Germline assignment: CDR1 KGHDR and CDR2 SFDVKD. The CDR3 contains 15 residues. J lost 5 bases, V lost 5 bases, and 6 bases had no gene match. The DNA of the CDR3 is TGTGCCACCAGTGGGACAGGGGGCGCGGTGGAGACCCAGTACTTC. This encodes CATSGTGGAVETQYF.

This clonotype was picked up many times. This chain joins TRBV6-8 and TRBJ2-2; no clear D gene. The CDR3 covers 12 residues. V was shortened by 10 bases and J by 6 bases, with 12 bases between the two germline ends. Germline CDR1 MNHGY, CDR2 SAAAGT. The CDR3 DNA sequence: TGTGCCACCTCGGACGGACCCGGGGAGCTGTTTTTT. Protein product: CATSDGPGELFF.

This clonotype came up many times. The V and J genes are TRBV6-6 and TRBJ2-5; D remains ambiguous. This CDR3 comprises 11 residues. From germline, CDR1 is MNHNY and CDR2 SVGAGI (reference sequence). With 2 bases removed from V and 3 bases from J, the gap between germline ends came to 1 base. For the CDR3, the DNA is TGTGCCAGCAGTTACGAAGAGACCCAGTACTTC. It is translated as CASSYEETQYF.

This clonotype was picked up many times. The rearrangement links TRBV5-1 to TRBJ2-2, with unresolved D. Germline V gene sequence: CDR1 SGHRS, CDR2 YFSETQ. The CDR3 length is 12 residues. V was cut by 9 bases and J by 2 bases, with 8 bases left in between. The CDR3 nucleotides are TGCGCCACCTCTCCAAACACCGGGGAGCTGTTTTTT. This sequence encodes CATSPNTGELFF.

The table lists this clonotype with a count of one. The chain couples TRBV27 to TRBJ1-1; no clear D. V was clipped by 6 bases and J by 1 base, with 12 bases between them. Germline lookup yields CDR1 MNHEY and CDR2 SMNVEV (reference sequence). The CDR3 spans 14 residues. CDR3 region: CASSPSKSNTEAFF. DNA of the CDR3: TGTGCCAGCAGCCCTAGCAAGTCGAACACTGAAGCTTTCTTT.